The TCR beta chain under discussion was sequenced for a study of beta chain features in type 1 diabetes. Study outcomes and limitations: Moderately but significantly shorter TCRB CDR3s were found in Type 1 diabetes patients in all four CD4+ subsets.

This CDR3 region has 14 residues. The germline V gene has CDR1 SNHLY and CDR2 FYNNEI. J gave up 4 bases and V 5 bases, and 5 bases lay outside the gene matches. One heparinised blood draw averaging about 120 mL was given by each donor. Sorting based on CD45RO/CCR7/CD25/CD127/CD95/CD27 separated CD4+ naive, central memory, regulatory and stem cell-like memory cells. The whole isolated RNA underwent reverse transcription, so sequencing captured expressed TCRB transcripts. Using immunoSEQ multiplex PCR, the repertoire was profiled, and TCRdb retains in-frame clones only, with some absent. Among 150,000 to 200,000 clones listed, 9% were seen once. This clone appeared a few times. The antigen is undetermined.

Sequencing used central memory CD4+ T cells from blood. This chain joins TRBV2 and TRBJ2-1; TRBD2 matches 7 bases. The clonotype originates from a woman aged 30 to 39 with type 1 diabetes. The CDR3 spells CASSILAEYNEQFF. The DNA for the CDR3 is TGTGCCAGCAGTATTCTAGCGGAATACAATGAGCAGTTCTTC.